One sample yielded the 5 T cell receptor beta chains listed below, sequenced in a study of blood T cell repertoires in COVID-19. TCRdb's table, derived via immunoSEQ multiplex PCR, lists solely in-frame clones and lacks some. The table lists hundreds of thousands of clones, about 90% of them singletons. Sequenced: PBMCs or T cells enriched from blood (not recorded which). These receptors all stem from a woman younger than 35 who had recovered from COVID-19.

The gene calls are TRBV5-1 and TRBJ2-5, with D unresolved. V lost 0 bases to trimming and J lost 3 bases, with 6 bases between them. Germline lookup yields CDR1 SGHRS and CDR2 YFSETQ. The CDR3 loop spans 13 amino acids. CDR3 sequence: CASSLGAEETQYF. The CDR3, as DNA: TGCGCCAGCAGCTTGGGAGCTGAAGAGACCCAGTACTTC.

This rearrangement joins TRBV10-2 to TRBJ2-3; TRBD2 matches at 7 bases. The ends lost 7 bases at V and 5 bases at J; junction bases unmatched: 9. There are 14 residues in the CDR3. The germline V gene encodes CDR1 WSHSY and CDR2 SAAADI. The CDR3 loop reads CASKRQGGGDTQYF. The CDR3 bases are TGCGCCAGCAAACGGCAGGGCGGGGGAGATACGCAGTATTTT.

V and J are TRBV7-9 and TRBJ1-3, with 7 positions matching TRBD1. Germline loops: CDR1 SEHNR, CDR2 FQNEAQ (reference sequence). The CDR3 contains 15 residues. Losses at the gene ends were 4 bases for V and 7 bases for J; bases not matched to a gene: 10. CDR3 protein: CASSYAGGLRNTIYF. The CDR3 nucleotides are TGTGCCAGCAGCTATGCAGGGGGACTCAGGAACACCATATATTTT.

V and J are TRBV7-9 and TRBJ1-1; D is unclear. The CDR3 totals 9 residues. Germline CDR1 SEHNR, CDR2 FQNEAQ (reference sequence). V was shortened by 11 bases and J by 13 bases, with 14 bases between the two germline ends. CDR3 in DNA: TGTGCCGCAGCAACTGAGGGTTTCTTT. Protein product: CAAATEGFF.

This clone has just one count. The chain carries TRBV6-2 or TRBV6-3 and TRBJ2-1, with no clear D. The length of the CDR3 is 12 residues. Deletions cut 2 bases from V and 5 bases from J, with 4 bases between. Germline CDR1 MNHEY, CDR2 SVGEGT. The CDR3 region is CASSYPDNEQFF. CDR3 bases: TGTGCCAGCAGTTACCCGGACAATGAGCAGTTCTTC.